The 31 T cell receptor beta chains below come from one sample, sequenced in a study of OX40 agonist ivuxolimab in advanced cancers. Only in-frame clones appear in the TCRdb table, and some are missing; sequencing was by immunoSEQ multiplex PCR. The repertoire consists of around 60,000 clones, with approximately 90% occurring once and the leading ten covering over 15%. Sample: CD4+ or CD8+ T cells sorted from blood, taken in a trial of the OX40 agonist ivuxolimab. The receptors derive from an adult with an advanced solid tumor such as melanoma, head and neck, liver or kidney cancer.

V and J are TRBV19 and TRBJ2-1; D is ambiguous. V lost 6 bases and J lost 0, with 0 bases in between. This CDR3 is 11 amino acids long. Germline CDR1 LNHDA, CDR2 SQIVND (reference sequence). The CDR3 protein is CASSSYNEQFF. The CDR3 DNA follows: TGTGCCAGTAGCTCCTACAATGAGCAGTTCTTC.

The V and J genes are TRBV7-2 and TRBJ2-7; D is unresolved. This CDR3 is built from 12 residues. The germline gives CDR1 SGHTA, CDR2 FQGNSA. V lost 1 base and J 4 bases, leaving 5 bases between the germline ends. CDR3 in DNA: TGTGCCAGCAGCTTAGTAGGGTACGAGCAGTACTTC. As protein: CASSLVGYEQYF. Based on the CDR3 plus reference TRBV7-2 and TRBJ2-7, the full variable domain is GAGVSQSPSNKVTEKGKDVELRCDPISGHTALYWYRQSLGQGLEFLIYFQGNSAPDKSGLPSDRFSAERTGGSVSTLTIQRTQQEDSAVYLCASSLVGYEQYFGPGTRLTVT.

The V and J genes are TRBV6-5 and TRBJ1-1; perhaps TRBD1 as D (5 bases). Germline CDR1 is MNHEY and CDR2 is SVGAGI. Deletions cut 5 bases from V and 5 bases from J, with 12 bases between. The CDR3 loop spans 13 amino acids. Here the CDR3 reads CASSAGTRTEAFF. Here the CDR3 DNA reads TGTGCCAGCAGTGCCGGGACGCGTACTGAAGCTTTCTTT.

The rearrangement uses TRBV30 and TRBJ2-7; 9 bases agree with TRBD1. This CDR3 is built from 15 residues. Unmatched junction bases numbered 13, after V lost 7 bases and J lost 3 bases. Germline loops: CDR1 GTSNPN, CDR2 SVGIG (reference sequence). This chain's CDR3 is CASFDRGTNYYEQYF. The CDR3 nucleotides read TGTGCCTCCTTCGACAGGGGGACAAATTACTACGAGCAGTACTTC.

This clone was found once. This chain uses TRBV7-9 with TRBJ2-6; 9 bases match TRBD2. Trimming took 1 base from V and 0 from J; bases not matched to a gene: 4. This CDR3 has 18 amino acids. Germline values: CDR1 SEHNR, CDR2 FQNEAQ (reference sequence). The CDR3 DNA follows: TGTGCCAGCAGCTTAGTGACTAGCGGAAGCTCTGGGGCCAACGTCCTGACTTTC. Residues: CASSLVTSGSSGANVLTF.

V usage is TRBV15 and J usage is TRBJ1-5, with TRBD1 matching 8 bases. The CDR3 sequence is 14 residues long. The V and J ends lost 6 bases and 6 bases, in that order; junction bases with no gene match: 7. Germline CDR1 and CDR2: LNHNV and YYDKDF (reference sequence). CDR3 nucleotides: TGTGCCACCAGTACAGGACAGGGAAGTCAGCCCCAGCATTTT. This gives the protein CATSTGQGSQPQHF.

CDR3 DNA: TGTGCCAGCAGCTTAGCGCGGTCAGGGTGGGACACTGAAGCTTTCTTT. It codes for CASSLARSGWDTEAFF. The chain links TRBV11-1 to TRBJ1-1; tentative D call: TRBD1 (5 bases). Trimming cost V 0 bases and J 3 bases, with 14 bases left between them. Germline CDR1 and CDR2: SGHAT and FQDESV (reference sequence). The CDR3 is 16 residues long.

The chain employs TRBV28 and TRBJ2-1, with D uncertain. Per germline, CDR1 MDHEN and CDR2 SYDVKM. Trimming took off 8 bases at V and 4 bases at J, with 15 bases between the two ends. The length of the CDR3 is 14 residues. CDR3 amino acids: CASGAQAVYNEQFF. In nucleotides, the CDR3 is TGTGCCAGCGGAGCGCAAGCAGTTTACAATGAGCAGTTCTTC. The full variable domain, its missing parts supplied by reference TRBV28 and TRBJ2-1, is DVKVTQSSRYLVKRTGEKVFLECVQDMDHENMFWYRQDPGLGLRLIYFSYDVKMKEKGDIPEGYSVSREKKERFSLILESASTNQTSMYLCASGAQAVYNEQFFGPGTRLTVL.

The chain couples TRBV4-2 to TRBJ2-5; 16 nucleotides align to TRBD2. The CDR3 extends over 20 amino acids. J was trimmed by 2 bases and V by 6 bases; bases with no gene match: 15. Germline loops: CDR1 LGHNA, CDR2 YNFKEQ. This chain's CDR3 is CASRLTGTSGRAHPQETQYF. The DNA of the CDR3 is TGTGCCAGCAGATTAACCGGGACTAGCGGGAGGGCCCACCCTCAAGAGACCCAGTACTTC.

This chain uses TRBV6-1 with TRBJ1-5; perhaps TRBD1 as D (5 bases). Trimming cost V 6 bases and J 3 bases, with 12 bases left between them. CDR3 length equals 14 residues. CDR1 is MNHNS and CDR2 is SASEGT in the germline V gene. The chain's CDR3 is CASRVDRNNQPQHF. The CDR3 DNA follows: TGTGCCAGCAGGGTTGACAGAAACAATCAGCCCCAGCATTTT.

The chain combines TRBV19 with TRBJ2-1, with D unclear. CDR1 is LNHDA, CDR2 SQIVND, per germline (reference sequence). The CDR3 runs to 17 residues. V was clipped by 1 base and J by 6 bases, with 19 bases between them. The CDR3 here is CASSIGIAARLGNEQFF. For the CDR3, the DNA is TGTGCCAGTAGTATAGGAATTGCGGCCCGATTGGGCAATGAGCAGTTCTTC.

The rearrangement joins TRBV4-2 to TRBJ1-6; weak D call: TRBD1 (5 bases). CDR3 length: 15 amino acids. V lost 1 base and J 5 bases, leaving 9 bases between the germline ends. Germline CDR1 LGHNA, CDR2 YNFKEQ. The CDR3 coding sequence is TGTGCCAGCAGCCAAGGAGCGACAGATAATTCACCCCTCCACTTT. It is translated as CASSQGATDNSPLHF.

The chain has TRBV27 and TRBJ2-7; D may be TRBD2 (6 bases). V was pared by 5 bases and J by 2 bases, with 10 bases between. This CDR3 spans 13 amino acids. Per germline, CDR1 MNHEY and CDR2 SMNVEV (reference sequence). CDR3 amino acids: CASSQGLTYEQYF. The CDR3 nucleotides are TGTGCCAGCAGTCAGGGACTTACCTACGAGCAGTACTTC.

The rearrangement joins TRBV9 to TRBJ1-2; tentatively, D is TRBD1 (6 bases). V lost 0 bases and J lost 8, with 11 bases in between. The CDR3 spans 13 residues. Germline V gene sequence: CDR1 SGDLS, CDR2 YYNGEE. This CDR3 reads CASSVATGNGYTF. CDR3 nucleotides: TGTGCCAGCAGCGTAGCCACAGGGAACGGCTACACCTTC. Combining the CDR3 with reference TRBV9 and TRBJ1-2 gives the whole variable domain DSGVTQTPKHLITATGQRVTLRCSPRSGDLSVYWYQQSLDQGLQFLIQYYNGEERAKGNILERFSAQQFPDLHSELNLSSLELGDSALYFCASSVATGNGYTFGSGTRLTVV.

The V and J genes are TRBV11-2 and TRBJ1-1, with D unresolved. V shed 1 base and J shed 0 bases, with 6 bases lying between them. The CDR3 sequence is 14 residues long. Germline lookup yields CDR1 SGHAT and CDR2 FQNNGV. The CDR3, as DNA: TGTGCCAGCAGCTTAGGGGCTTTGAACACTGAAGCTTTCTTT. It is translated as CASSLGALNTEAFF.

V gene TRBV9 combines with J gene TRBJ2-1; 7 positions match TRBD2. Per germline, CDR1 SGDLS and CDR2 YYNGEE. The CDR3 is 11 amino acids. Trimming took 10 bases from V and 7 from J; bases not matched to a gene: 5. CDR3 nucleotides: TGTGCCTCCGGGGGGTATAATGAGCAGTTCTTC. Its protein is CASGGYNEQFF. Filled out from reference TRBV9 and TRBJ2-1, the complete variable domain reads DSGVTQTPKHLITATGQRVTLRCSPRSGDLSVYWYQQSLDQGLQFLIQYYNGEERAKGNILERFSAQQFPDLHSELNLSSLELGDSALYFCASGGYNEQFFGPGTRLTVL.

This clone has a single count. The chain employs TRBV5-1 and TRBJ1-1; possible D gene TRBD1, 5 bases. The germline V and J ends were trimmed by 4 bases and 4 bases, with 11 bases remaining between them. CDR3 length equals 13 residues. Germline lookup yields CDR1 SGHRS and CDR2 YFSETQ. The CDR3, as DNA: TGCGCCAGCAGCCCGTTAGGGGTCACTGAAGCTTTCTTT. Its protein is CASSPLGVTEAFF.

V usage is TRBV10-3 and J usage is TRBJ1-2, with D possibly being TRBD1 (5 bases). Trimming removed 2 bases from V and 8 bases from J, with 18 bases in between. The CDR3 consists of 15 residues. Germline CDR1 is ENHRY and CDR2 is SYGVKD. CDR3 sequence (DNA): TGTGCCATCAGTGAGCCCGATCGACAGCAGCACGGCTACACCTTC. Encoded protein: CAISEPDRQQHGYTF.

CDR3 in amino acids: CASSSNWGGEGEQYF. DNA of the CDR3: TGTGCCAGCAGCTCTAACTGGGGGGGCGAGGGCGAGCAGTACTTC. The chain employs TRBV28 and TRBJ2-7; a possible D gene is TRBD2 (7 bases). V was cut by 6 bases and J by 6 bases, with 21 bases left in between. The CDR3 consists of 15 residues. Germline lookup yields CDR1 MDHEN and CDR2 SYDVKM.

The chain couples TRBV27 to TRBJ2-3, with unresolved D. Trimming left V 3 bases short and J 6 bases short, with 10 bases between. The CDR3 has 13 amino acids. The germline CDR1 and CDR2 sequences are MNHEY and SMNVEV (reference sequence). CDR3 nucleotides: TGTGCCAGCAGTTTCCGAAATACTGATACGCAGTATTTT. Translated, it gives CASSFRNTDTQYF.

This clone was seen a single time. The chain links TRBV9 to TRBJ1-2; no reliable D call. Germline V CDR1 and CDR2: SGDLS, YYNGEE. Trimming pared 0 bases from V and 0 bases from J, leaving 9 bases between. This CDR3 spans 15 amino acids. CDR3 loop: CASSVDEAANYGYTF. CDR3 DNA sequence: TGTGCCAGCAGCGTAGACGAGGCTGCTAACTATGGCTACACCTTC.

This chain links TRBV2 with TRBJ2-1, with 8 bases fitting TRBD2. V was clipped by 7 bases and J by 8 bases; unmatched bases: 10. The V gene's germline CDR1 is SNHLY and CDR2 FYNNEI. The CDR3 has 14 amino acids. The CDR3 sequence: CASKGTSFYDEQFF. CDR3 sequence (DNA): TGTGCCAGCAAGGGGACTAGTTTTTACGATGAGCAGTTCTTC.

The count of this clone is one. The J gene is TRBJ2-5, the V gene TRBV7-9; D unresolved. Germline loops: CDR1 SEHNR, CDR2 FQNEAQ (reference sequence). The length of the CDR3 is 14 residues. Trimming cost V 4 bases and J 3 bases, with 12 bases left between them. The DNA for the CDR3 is TGTGCCAGCAGCTCATTGGACGGCGAAGAGACCCAGTACTTC. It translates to CASSSLDGEETQYF.

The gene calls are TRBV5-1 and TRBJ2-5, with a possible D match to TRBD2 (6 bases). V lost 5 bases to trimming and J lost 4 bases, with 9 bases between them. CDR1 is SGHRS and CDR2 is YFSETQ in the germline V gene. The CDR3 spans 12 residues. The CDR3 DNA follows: TGCGCCAGCAGGGAGGGAGGAGAGACCCAGTACTTC. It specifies CASREGGETQYF. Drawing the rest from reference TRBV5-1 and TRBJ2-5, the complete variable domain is KAGVTQTPRYLIKTRGQQVTLSCSPISGHRSVSWYQQTPGQGLQFLFEYFSETQRNKGNFPGRFSGRQFSNSRSEMNVSTLELGDSALYLCASREGGETQYFGPGTRLLVL.

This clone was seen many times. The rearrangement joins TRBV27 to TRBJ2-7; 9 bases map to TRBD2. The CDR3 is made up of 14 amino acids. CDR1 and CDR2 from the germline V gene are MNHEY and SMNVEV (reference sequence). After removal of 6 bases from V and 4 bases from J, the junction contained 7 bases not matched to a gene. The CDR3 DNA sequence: TGTGCCAGCAGGGAGGCTAGCGGGATGTACGAGCAGTACTTC. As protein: CASREASGMYEQYF.

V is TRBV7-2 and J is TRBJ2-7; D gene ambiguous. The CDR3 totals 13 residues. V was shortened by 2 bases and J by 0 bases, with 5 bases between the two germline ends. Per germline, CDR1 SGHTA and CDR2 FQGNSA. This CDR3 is CASSLSSSYEQYF. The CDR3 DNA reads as TGTGCCAGCAGCTTAAGTAGCTCCTACGAGCAGTACTTC.

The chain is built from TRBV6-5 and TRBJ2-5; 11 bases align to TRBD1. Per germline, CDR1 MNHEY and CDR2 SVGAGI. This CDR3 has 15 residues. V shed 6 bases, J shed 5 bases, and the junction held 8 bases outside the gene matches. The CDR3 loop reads CASSFGQGAYETQYF. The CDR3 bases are TGTGCCAGCAGCTTCGGACAGGGGGCATATGAGACCCAGTACTTC.

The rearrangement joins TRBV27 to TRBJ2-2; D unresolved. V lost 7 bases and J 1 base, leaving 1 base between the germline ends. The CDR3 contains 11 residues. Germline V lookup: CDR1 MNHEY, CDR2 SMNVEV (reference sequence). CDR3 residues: CASKNTGELFF. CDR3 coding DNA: TGTGCCAGCAAGAACACCGGGGAGCTGTTTTTT.

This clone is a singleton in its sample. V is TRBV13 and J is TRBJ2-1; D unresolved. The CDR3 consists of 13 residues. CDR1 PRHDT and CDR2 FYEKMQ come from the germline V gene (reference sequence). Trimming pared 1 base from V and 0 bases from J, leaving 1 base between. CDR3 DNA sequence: TGTGCCAGCAGCTTAGTCTCCTACAATGAGCAGTTCTTC. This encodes CASSLVSYNEQFF.

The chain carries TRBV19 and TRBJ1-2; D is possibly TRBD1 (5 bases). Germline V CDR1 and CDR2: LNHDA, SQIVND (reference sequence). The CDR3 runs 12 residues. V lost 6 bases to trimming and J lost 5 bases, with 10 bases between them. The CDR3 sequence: CASSQGLYGYTF. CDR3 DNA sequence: TGTGCCAGTAGCCAGGGTCTGTATGGCTACACCTTC.

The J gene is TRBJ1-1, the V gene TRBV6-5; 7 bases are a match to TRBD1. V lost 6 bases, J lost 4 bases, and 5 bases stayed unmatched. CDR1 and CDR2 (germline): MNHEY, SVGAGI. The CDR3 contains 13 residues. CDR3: CASRQGTITEAFF. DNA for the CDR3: TGTGCCAGCAGACAGGGGACTATCACTGAAGCTTTCTTT.